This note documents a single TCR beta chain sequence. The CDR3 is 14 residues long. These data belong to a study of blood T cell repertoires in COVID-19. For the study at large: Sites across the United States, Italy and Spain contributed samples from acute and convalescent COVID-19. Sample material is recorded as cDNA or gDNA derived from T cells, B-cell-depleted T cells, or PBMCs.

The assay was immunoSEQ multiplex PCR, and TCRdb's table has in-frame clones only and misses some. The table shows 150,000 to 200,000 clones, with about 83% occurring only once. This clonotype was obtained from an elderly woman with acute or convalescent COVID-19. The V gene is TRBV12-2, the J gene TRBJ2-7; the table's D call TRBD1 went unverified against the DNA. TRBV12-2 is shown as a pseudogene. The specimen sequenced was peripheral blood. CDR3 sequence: CASQTGPKPYEQYF. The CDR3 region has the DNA TGTGCAAGCCAGACAGGGCCCAAGCCCTACGAGCAGTACTTC.